The TCR beta chain described here comes from a study of vaccination effects on CD4 cells after COVID-19. Study-wide context: Everyone in the study got two shots of either the BNT162b2 or mRNA-1273 vaccine. Study-wide results and limits: Both infection-induced and vaccine-induced clones contracted markedly at late post-vaccination timepoints.

Produced via immunoSEQ multiplex PCR; TCRdb's table is partial and in-frame only. The table has about 70,000 clones, 80% seen once. In the ViraFEST assay, antigen-specific CD4+ clonotypes were identified by expansion after peptide-pool stimulation. When roughly eleven days of culture had elapsed, CD4+ T cells were isolated. The healthy vaccine recipients, who had no prior SARS-CoV-2 infection, showed negative nucleocapsid antibodies. Wells each received some 2.2 million PBMC, cultured with around 10 IU/ml IL-2 and around 9.8 ug/ml peptides. On both days 3 and 7, half of the culture medium was replaced with IL-2 medium. About this clone itself: No antigen is known for it.

The CDR3 sequence is 14 residues long. The V gene's germline CDR1 is GTSNPN and CDR2 SVGIG (reference sequence). Trimming at V came to 1 base and at J to 9 bases, leaving 5 bases not matched to a gene. This specimen was CD4+ T cells from PBMCs cultured with SARS-CoV-2 spike peptides, taken before COVID-19 vaccination. The chain recombines TRBV30 with TRBJ1-6; 8 bases line up with TRBD1. This TCR derives from a human donor who received a COVID-19 vaccine. CDR3 loop: CAWSGRQGFSPLHF. The CDR3 nucleotides read TGTGCCTGGAGTGGACGACAGGGGTTTTCACCCCTCCACTTT.